This T cell receptor beta chain was identified during a study of T cells after yellow fever vaccination. Template-switching 5'RACE yielded the TCR cDNA; a universal primer site and UMIs were added in the process. TCRdb reanalysed the 5' RACE reads using MiXCR and keeps one entry per CDR3 protein. The table lists 250,000 to 400,000 distinct CDR3 sequences, over 3.5% of them singletons, with under 30% in the top ten. This clonotype was counted only a few times. Its antigen is currently unknown. Study findings and constraints: Weaker overall, the secondary response nonetheless peaked faster (day 5 versus 15). The study re-detected most primary-vaccination clones after the booster (around 96% CD4, around 89% CD8).

CDR3 length equals 12 residues. V shed 3 bases and J shed 6 bases, with 9 bases lying between them. The sequenced sample was PBMCs, obtained 5 days after the yellow fever booster vaccination. This clonotype was sampled from a man aged 18 to 29 who received the YFV17D yellow fever vaccine. J is TRBJ2-7 and V is TRBV12-3 or TRBV12-4; D is perhaps TRBD1 (5 bases). CDR3 protein: CASSLSGIEQYF. The CDR3 DNA reads as TGTGCCAGCAGTTTGTCAGGGATCGAGCAGTACTTC.